This T cell receptor (beta chain) was captured in a study of T cell responses to AZD1222 COVID-19 vaccine. On the study more broadly: Both about-4-week and about-12-week second-dose recipients were combined. General study points: Distributed over spike, vaccine-associated CD4 TCRs predominated at 160-218 and 743-854. All repertoire sampling was performed exclusively after the peak T cell response. Regions left unmutated in variants are reportedly the target of nearly half of spike-specific TCRs.

Note on this clone: Its specificity is not known.

Using immunoSEQ multiplex PCR, the repertoire was profiled, and TCRdb retains in-frame clones only, with some absent. The sample has some 120,000 clones; about 80% are singletons. Germline V lookup: CDR1 SQVTM, CDR2 ANQGSEA. The V end lost 0 bases, the J end lost 4 bases, and 0 bases lay between the germline ends. The CDR3 has 11 residues. The chain uses TRBV29-1 and TRBJ1-4, with D unresolved. Sequencing used peripheral blood, obtained on day 0 of AZD1222 vaccination. The sequence derives from an adult in good health. DNA of the CDR3: TGCAGCGTTGAAGATAATGAAAAACTGTTTTTT. This codes for CSVEDNEKLFF.